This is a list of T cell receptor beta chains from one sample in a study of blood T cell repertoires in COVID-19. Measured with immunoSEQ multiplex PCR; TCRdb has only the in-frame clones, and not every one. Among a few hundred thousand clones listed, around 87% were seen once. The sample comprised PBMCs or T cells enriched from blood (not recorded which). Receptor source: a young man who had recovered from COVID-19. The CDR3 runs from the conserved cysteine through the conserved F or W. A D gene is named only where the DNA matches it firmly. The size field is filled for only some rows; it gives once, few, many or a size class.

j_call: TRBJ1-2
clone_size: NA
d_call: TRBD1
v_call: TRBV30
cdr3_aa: CAWIRTGGEYYGYTF
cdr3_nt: TGTGCCTGGATTCGGACAGGGGGCGAATACTATGGCTACACCTTC

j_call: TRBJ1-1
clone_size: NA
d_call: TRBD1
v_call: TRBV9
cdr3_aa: CASSTKGQANTEAFF
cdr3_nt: TGTGCCAGCAGCACAAAAGGACAGGCGAACACTGAAGCTTTCTTT

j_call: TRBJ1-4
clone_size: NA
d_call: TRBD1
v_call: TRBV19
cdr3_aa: CASRQTGEGEKLFF
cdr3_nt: TGTGCCAGTAGGCAGACAGGGGAGGGAGAAAAACTGTTTTTT

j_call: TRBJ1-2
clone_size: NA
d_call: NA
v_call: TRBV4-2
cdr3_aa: CASSQAGLSVGSTSYGYTF
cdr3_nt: TGTGCCAGCAGCCAAGCTGGGTTGAGTGTCGGGTCAACAAGCTATGGCTACACCTTC

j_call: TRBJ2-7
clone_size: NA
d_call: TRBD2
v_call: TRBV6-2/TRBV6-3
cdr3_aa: CASSQLYQRGLEQYF
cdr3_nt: TGTGCCAGCAGCCAACTGTACCAGCGGGGGCTCGAGCAGTACTTC

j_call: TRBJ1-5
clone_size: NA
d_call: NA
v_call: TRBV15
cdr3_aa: CATSRDRGYGQPQHF
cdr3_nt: TGTGCCACCAGCAGAGATAGGGGTTACGGTCAGCCCCAGCATTTT

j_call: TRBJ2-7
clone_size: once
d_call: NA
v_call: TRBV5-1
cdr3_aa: CASSLDRYYEQYF
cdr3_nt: TGCGCCAGCAGCCTGGACAGATACTACGAGCAGTACTTC

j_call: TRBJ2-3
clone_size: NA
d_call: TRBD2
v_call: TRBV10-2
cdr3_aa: CASRLTSGGAVTLADTQYF
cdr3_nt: TGCGCCAGCAGGTTAACTAGCGGGGGGGCGGTGACTTTAGCGGATACGCAGTATTTT

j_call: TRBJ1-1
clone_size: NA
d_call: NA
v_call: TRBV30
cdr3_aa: CAWKRWQPDTEAFF
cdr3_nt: TGTGCCTGGAAGAGGTGGCAGCCTGACACTGAAGCTTTCTTT

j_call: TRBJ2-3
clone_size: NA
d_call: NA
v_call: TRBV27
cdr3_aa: CASSLGLRGSTDTQYF
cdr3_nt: TGTGCCAGCAGTCTCGGTCTAAGGGGAAGCACAGATACGCAGTATTTT

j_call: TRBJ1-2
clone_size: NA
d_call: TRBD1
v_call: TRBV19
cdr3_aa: CASSIAGQAYGYTF
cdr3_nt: TGTGCCAGTAGTATAGCTGGACAGGCCTATGGCTACACCTTC

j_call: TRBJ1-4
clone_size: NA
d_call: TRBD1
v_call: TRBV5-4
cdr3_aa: CASSFNRGRDEKLFF
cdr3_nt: TGTGCCAGCAGCTTCAACAGGGGGCGGGATGAAAAACTGTTTTTT